This T cell receptor beta chain originates from a study of blood T cells in healthy people across ages. Sample-barcoded 5' priming and a J-beta primer mix drove a second PCR of 7 to 11 cycles. MiXCR was run by TCRdb on the 5' RACE reads, yielding one entry per CDR3 protein. In the table there are fewer than 1,200,000 distinct CDR3 sequences, under 30% of which are singletons. This clonotype has just a few counts. V dropped 7 bases and J dropped 6 bases, with 20 bases sitting between them. Germline CDR1 and CDR2: SGHRS and YFSETQ. CDR3 length equals 15 residues. Separately, the same data were catalogued under a study of T cells of mothers and their children.

This receptor was identified in a girl aged 2 to 10 in good health. This sequence joins TRBV5-1 and TRBJ2-1; possible D gene TRBD2, 5 bases. Sequenced sample: blood. The CDR3 DNA is TGCGCCAGCCCCATAGCGTTCCGGATACGCAATGAGCAGTTCTTC. This codes for CASPIAFRIRNEQFF.